The clone carrying this TCR beta chain is deemed medium-sized. The target antigen is unknown. Cultured CD4+ T cell DNA was sequenced using the Oncomine TCR Beta short-read assay. From the PCR reads, TCRdb called clonotypes with MiXCR, one entry per CDR3 protein. The sample consists of some 4,500 distinct CDR3 sequences, 22% of them appearing once. This sample is drawn from a study of vaccination and CD4 T cells after COVID-19. Across the whole study: Investigators drew the post-COVID samples a median around 100 days after diagnosis, with a range of 35 to 161. Median time from second vaccine dose to sampling was 72 days (14 to 241).

Treatment meaning: roughly 10-day PBMC culture with coronavirus spike peptide pools or control peptides (ViraFEST assay). Cells were cultured for about nine days, and then CD4+ T cells were isolated by negative selection. This CDR3 has 13 amino acids. The V gene lost 0 bases and the J gene lost 5 bases, with 7 bases spanning the gap. Germline CDR1 SSHAT, CDR2 FNYEAQ (reference sequence). The sequencing here drew on CD4+ T cells from blood, cultured in vitro, taken after SARS-CoV-2 vaccination. The sequence was obtained from a human donor who had recovered from COVID-19. The J gene is TRBJ2-5, the V gene TRBV7-7; D not resolved. CDR3 protein: CASSLAPRETQYF. The CDR3 nucleotides read TGTGCCAGCAGCTTAGCGCCCAGGGAGACCCAGTACTTC.